This TCR beta chain came from a study of cytomegalovirus exposure and HLA in healthy donors. Notes on the study in general: Researchers counted over 150 TCR beta chains as cytomegalovirus-associated.

The table came from immunoSEQ multiplex PCR; TCRdb's copy has only in-frame clones and leaves some out. This sample carries about 150,000 clones, 80% to 90% of them seen once, and the ten largest clones take approximately 20%. Germline V gives CDR1 SGHRS, CDR2 YFSETQ. Trimming took off 0 bases at V and 0 bases at J, with 9 bases between the two ends. This CDR3 has 15 amino acids. A note on this clone: The antigen is undetermined.

Material: PBMCs. The receptor was isolated from a man aged 18 to 29 in good health and CMV-seropositive. This rearrangement joins TRBV5-1 to TRBJ1-2; the D is unclear. The DNA of the CDR3 is TGCGCCAGCAGCTTGGGCTACGTTGCTAACTATGGCTACACCTTC. Translated, it gives CASSLGYVANYGYTF.